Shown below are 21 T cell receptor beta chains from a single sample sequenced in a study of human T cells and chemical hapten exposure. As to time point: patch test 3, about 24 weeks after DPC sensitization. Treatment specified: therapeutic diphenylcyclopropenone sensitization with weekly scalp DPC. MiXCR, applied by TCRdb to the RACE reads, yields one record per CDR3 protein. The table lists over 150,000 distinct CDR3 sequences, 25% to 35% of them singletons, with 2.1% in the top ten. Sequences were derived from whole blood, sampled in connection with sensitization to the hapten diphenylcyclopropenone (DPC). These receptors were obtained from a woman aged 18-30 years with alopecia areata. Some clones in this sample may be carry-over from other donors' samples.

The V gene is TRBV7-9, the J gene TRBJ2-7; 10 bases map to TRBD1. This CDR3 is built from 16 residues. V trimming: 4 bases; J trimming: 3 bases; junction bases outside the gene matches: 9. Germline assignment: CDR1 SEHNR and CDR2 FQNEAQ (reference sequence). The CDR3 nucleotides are TGTGCCAGCAGCTCCGACGGGGACAGGGGAAGCTACGAGCAGTACTTC. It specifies CASSSDGDRGSYEQYF.

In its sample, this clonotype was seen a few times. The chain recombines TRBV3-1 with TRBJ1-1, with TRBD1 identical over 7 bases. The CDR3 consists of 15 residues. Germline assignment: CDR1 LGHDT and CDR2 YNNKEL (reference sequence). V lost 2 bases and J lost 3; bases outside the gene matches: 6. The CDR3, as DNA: TGTGCCAGCAGCCAACACAGGGGAGGGGACACTGAAGCTTTCTTT. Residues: CASSQHRGGDTEAFF.

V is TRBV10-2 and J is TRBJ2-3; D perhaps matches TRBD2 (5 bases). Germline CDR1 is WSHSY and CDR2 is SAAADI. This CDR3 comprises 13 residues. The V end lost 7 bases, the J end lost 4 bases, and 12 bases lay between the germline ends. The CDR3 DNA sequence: TGCGCCAGCAAAGGACTCGGTGCAGATACGCAGTATTTT. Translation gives CASKGLGADTQYF.

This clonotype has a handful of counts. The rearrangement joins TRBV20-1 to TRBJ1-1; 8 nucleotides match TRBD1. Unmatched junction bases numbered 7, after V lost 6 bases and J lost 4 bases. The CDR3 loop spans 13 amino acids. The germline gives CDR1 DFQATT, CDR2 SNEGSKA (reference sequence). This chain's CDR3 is CSAEQGAGTEAFF. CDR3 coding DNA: TGCAGTGCCGAGCAGGGGGCCGGCACTGAAGCTTTCTTT.

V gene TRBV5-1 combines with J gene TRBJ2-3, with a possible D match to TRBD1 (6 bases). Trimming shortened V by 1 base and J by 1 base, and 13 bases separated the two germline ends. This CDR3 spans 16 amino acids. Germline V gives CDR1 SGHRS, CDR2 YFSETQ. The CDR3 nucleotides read TGCGCCAGCAGCTTGCTCTGGGACACGCGCACAGATACGCAGTATTTT. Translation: CASSLLWDTRTDTQYF.

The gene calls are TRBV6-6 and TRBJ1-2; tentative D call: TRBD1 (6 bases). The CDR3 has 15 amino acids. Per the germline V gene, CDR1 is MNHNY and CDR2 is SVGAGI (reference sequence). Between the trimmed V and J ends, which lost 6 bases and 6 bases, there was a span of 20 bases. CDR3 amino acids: CASSSLGQGFNGYTF. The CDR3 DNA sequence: TGTGCCAGCAGCAGTCTGGGACAAGGGTTTAATGGCTACACCTTC.

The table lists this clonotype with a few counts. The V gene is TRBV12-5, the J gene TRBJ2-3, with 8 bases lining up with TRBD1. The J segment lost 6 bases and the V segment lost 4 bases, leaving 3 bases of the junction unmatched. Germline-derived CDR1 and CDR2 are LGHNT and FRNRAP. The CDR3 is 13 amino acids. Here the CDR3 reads CASGSQGADTQYF. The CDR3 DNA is TGTGCTAGTGGTTCCCAGGGGGCGGATACGCAGTATTTT.

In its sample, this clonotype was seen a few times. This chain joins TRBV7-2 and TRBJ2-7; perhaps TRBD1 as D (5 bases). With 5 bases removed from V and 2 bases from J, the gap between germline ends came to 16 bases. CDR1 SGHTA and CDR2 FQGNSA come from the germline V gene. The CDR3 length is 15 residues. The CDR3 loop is CASSLFPGQAYEQYF. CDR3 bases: TGTGCCAGCAGCCTCTTCCCCGGACAAGCCTACGAGCAGTACTTC.

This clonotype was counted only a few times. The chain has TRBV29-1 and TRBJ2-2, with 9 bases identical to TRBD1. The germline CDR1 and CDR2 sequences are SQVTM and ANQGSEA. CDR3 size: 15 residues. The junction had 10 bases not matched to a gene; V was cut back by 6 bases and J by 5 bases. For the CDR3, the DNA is TGCAGCGTCCTCAGGGGACAGGGACGTACCGGGGAGCTGTTTTTT. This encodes CSVLRGQGRTGELFF.

The CDR3 DNA is TGTGCCAGCAGCTTGATGCAGGGGAACACCGGGGAGCTGTTTTTT. It encodes CASSLMQGNTGELFF. The chain links TRBV7-3 to TRBJ2-2, with D possibly matching TRBD1 (5 bases). Germline V CDR1 and CDR2: SGHTA, FQGTGA. The CDR3 is made up of 15 amino acids. V lost 3 bases and J lost 1, with 9 bases in between.

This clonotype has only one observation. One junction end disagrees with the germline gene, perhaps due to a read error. The CDR3, as DNA: TGCGGCGTTCACGGGACTAGCGGGACTTTACAGTTCTTC. It translates to CGVHGTSGTLQFF. The chain uses TRBV29-1 and TRBJ2-1; 13 nucleotides match TRBD2. The CDR3 runs 13 residues. Germline V gene data show CDR1 as SQVTM and CDR2 as ANQGSEA.

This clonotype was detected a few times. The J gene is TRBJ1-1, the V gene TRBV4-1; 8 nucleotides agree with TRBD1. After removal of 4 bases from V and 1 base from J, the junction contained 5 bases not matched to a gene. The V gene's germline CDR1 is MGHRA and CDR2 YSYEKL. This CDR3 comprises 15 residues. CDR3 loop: CASSPWTGQNTEAFF. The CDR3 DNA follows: TGCGCCAGCAGCCCCTGGACAGGGCAGAACACTGAAGCTTTCTTT.

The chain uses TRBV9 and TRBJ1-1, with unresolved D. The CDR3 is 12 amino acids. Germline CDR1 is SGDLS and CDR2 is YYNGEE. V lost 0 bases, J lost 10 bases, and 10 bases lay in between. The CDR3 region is CASSVATERAFF. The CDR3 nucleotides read TGTGCCAGCAGCGTAGCTACAGAGCGAGCTTTCTTT.

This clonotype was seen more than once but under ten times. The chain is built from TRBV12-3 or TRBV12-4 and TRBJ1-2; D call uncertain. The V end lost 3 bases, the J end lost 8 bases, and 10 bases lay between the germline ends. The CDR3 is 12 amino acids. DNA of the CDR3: TGTGCCAGCAGTTTCCCTGTCCTAGGCTACACCTTC. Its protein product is CASSFPVLGYTF.

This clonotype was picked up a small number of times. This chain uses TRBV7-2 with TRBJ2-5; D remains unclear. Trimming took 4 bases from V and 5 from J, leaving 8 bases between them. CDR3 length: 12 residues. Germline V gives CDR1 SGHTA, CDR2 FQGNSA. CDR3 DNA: TGTGCCAGCAGCTACTCAGGCGAGACCCAGTACTTC. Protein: CASSYSGETQYF.

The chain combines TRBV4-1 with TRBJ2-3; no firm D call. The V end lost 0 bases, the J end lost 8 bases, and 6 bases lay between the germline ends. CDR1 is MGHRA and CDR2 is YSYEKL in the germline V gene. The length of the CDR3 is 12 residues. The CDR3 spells CASSQDLGTQYF. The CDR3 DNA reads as TGCGCCAGCAGCCAAGATTTGGGTACGCAGTATTTT.

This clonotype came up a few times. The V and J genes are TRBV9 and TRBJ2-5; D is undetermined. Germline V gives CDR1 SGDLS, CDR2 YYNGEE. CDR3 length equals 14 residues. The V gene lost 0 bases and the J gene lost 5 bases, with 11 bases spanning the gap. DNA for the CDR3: TGTGCCAGCAGCGTAGGGGGTCAAGGGGAGACCCAGTACTTC. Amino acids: CASSVGGQGETQYF.

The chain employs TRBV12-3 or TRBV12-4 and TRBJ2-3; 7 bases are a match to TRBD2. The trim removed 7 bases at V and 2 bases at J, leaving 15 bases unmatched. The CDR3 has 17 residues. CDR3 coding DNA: TGTGCCAGCACCCCGGGGAGGGCAGGGAGAATCACAGATACGCAGTATTTT. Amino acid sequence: CASTPGRAGRITDTQYF.

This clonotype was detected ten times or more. For the CDR3, the DNA is TGTGCCAGCAGCTCCGGGACACCCGGGGAGCTGTTTTTT. It encodes CASSSGTPGELFF. V is TRBV7-9 and J is TRBJ2-2; the D gene is possibly TRBD1 (6 bases). V was pared by 4 bases and J by 6 bases, with 9 bases between. CDR3 length equals 13 residues. Germline V CDR1 and CDR2: SEHNR, FQNEAQ (reference sequence).

The chain's CDR3 is CASSARSETSHGNEQFF. The CDR3, as DNA: TGTGCCAGCAGCGCCCGTTCAGAGACTAGCCATGGGAATGAGCAGTTCTTC. J is TRBJ2-1 and V is TRBV3-1, with TRBD2 matching over 7 bases. This CDR3 contains 17 residues. Unmatched junction bases numbered 17, after V lost 5 bases and J lost 7 bases. From germline, CDR1 is LGHDT and CDR2 YNNKEL (reference sequence).

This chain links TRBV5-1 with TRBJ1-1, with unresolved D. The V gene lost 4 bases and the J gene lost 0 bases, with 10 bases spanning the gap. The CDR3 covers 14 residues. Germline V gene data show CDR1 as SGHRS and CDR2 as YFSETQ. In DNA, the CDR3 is TGCGCCAGCAGCCCAGACCCAGTGAACACTGAAGCTTTCTTT. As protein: CASSPDPVNTEAFF.